One and the same sample provided the 25 T cell receptor beta chains below, sequenced in a study of blood T cell repertoires in COVID-19. Some clones are missing from TCRdb's copy, which holds only in-frame ones; the method was immunoSEQ multiplex PCR. Seen here are roughly 180,000 clones, approximately 90% observed once, and the top ten hold more than 0.75%. The specimen was peripheral blood. Source of these receptors: a man aged 18 to 35 with acute or convalescent COVID-19.

V and J are TRBV5-1 and TRBJ2-5; no definite D call. Per germline, CDR1 SGHRS and CDR2 YFSETQ. V shed 4 bases and J shed 5 bases, with 9 bases lying between them. This CDR3 is 12 amino acids long. The CDR3 DNA sequence: TGCGCCAGCAGCCCTGATGAGGAGACCCAGTACTTC. Its protein is CASSPDEETQYF.

Only one count was recorded for this clone. J is TRBJ1-5 and V is TRBV27, with unresolved D. CDR1 is MNHEY and CDR2 is SMNVEV in the germline V gene (reference sequence). The CDR3 contains 16 residues. V was trimmed by 6 bases and J by 4 bases, leaving 19 bases between them. CDR3 sequence: CASRRPGRGCNQPQHF. The CDR3 DNA reads as TGTGCCAGCAGGCGCCCGGGCCGAGGGTGTAATCAGCCCCAGCATTTT.

The chain employs TRBV5-5 and TRBJ1-4; TRBD1 is a possible D gene (5 bases). Germline V gene sequence: CDR1 SGHKS, CDR2 YYEKEE (reference sequence). V was pared by 7 bases and J by 7 bases, with 20 bases between. CDR3 length equals 15 residues. CDR3 nucleotides: TGTGCCAGCCTGGCCTCTTTTACCGGGGGTGAAAAACTGTTTTTT. This translates into CASLASFTGGEKLFF.

The genes are TRBV5-1 and TRBJ2-7, with TRBD1 matching 9 bases. The CDR3 covers 14 residues. Losses at the gene ends were 4 bases for V and 7 bases for J; bases not matched to a gene: 9. The germline V gene encodes CDR1 SGHRS and CDR2 YFSETQ. CDR3 coding DNA: TGCGCCAGCAGCCCTGGACAGGGGAAAGGTGAGCAGTACGTC. Its translation is CASSPGQGKGEQYV.

This sequence joins TRBV5-1 and TRBJ1-2; maybe TRBD1 (6 bases). The germline CDR1 and CDR2 sequences are SGHRS and YFSETQ. The CDR3 loop spans 13 amino acids. Trimming pared 2 bases from V and 1 base from J, leaving 6 bases between. CDR3 amino acids: CASSLQGNYGYTF. The CDR3 nucleotides read TGCGCCAGCAGCTTACAGGGTAACTATGGCTACACCTTC.

This chain links TRBV3-1 (or the pseudogene TRBV3-2) with TRBJ2-5, with 7 bases identical to TRBD1. This CDR3 contains 15 residues. J gave up 2 bases and V 4 bases, and 7 bases lay outside the gene matches. The V gene's germline CDR1 is LGHDT and CDR2 YNNKEL (reference sequence). CDR3 DNA sequence: TGTGCCAGCAGCCGAGTGACAGGGTATCAAGAGACCCAGTACTTC. Protein: CASSRVTGYQETQYF.

The genes are TRBV29-1 and TRBJ2-5; 9 positions agree with TRBD1. Trimming removed 7 bases from V and 9 bases from J; junction bases left unmatched: 6. The CDR3 covers 11 residues. Germline assignment: CDR1 SQVTM and CDR2 ANQGSEA. The CDR3: CSARGQGAQYF. In DNA form, the CDR3 reads TGCAGCGCCAGGGGACAGGGTGCCCAGTACTTC. The full variable domain, in which reference TRBV29-1 and TRBJ2-5 provide the parts outside the CDR3, is SAVISQKPSRDICQRGTSLTIQCQVDSQVTMMFWYRQQPGQSLTLIATANQGSEATYESGFVIDKFPISRPNLTFSTLTVSNMSPEDSSIYLCSARGQGAQYFGPGTRLLVL.

The chain employs TRBV30 and TRBJ1-2; possibly TRBD1 for D (5 bases). CDR3 length: 13 amino acids. The germline V and J ends were trimmed by 2 bases and 5 bases, with 12 bases remaining between them. Germline loops: CDR1 GTSNPN, CDR2 SVGIG (reference sequence). The CDR3 is CAWSFSGTYGYTF. In nucleotides, the CDR3 is TGTGCCTGGAGTTTTTCAGGGACTTATGGCTACACCTTC.

This clone was observed a handful of times. The chain joins TRBV29-1 to TRBJ1-4; tentative D call: TRBD1 (6 bases). V was clipped by 4 bases and J by 0 bases, with 12 bases between them. Germline V lookup: CDR1 SQVTM, CDR2 ANQGSEA. The CDR3 is 15 residues long. The CDR3 loop reads CSVGSRGTTNEKLFF. Here the CDR3 DNA reads TGCAGCGTTGGGAGCAGGGGAACAACTAATGAAAAACTGTTTTTT.

This clone was seen once. The chain is built from TRBV13 and TRBJ2-7; 7 bases line up with TRBD1. After removal of 4 bases from V and 1 base from J, the junction contained 7 bases not matched to a gene. CDR1 is PRHDT and CDR2 is FYEKMQ in the germline V gene (reference sequence). The CDR3 is 15 residues long. The CDR3 DNA follows: TGTGCCAGCAGCTCGAGGGACAGTTTGTCCTACGAGCAGTACGTC. This gives the protein CASSSRDSLSYEQYV.

CDR3 loop: CATLAGPTNTGELFF. The CDR3 coding sequence is TGTGCCACCCTAGCGGGGCCGACGAACACCGGGGAGCTGTTTTTT. The chain carries TRBV7-9 and TRBJ2-2; 9 bases match TRBD2. With 10 bases clipped from V and 0 bases from J, the junction kept 6 bases outside the gene matches. The CDR3 sequence is 15 residues long. Per the germline V gene, CDR1 is SEHNR and CDR2 is FQNEAQ (reference sequence).

The chain recombines TRBV30 with TRBJ1-1; TRBD1 agrees at 9 bases. Germline values: CDR1 GTSNPN, CDR2 SVGIG (reference sequence). V trimming: 3 bases; J trimming: 4 bases; junction bases outside the gene matches: 9. There are 15 residues in the CDR3. The CDR3 region is CAWRPRDRVVTEAFF. The CDR3 DNA follows: TGTGCCTGGAGGCCAAGGGACAGGGTGGTCACTGAAGCTTTCTTT.

The chain couples TRBV27 to TRBJ1-4; D is undetermined. Germline assignment: CDR1 MNHEY and CDR2 SMNVEV (reference sequence). Deletions cut 4 bases from V and 8 bases from J, with 20 bases between. The CDR3 has 16 residues. CDR3 sequence: CASSSGMGSVQEKLFF. The CDR3 DNA follows: TGTGCCAGCAGTTCCGGGATGGGTAGTGTCCAAGAAAAACTGTTTTTT. Complete variable domain (other parts from reference TRBV27 and TRBJ1-4): EAQVTQNPRYLITVTGKKLTVTCSQNMNHEYMSWYRQDPGLGLRQIYYSMNVEVTDKGDVPEGYKVSRKEKRNFPLILESPSPNQTSLYFCASSSGMGSVQEKLFFGSGTQLSVL.

The genes are TRBV5-6 and TRBJ1-2; possibly TRBD1 for D (6 bases). CDR3 size: 15 residues. V was clipped by 4 bases and J by 6 bases, with 19 bases between them. Germline V gives CDR1 SGHDT, CDR2 YYEEEE. CDR3 sequence (DNA): TGTGCCAGCAGCCAATTCAGGGGAGGGGATAATGGCTACACCTTC. Translating gives CASSQFRGGDNGYTF. Together with reference TRBV5-6 and TRBJ1-2, the CDR3 gives the full variable domain: DAGVTQSPTHLIKTRGQQVTLRCSPKSGHDTVSWYQQALGQGPQFIFQYYEEEERQRGNFPDRFSGHQFPNYSSELNVNALLLGDSALYLCASSQFRGGDNGYTFGSGTRLTVV.

This chain connects TRBV23-1 to TRBJ2-7, with 8 bases fitting TRBD1. TRBV23-1 is an ORF for which the function is uncertain. J was trimmed by 2 bases and V by 2 bases; bases with no gene match: 8. The CDR3 spans 16 residues. In DNA form, the CDR3 reads TGCGCCAGCAGTCAAGTCGATAGGACAGGGCCCTACGAGCAGTACGTC. Protein sequence: CASSQVDRTGPYEQYV.

The chain is built from TRBV6-5 and TRBJ1-4; a weak D match, TRBD1 (6 bases). The germline gives CDR1 MNHEY, CDR2 SVGAGI. Between the trimmed V and J ends, which lost 5 bases and 8 bases, there was a span of 15 bases. The CDR3 is 14 amino acids. This CDR3 reads CASSRTAGLEKLFF. The CDR3 region has the DNA TGTGCCAGCAGTCGGACAGCGGGATTAGAAAAACTGTTTTTT.

V usage is TRBV3-1 (or the pseudogene TRBV3-2) and J usage is TRBJ2-3; maybe TRBD2 (5 bases). Trimming left V 0 bases short and J 0 bases short, with 7 bases between. Germline V gene lookup returns CDR1 LGHDT and CDR2 YNNKEL (reference sequence). The CDR3 is made up of 15 amino acids. CDR3 sequence (DNA): TGTGCCAGCAGCCAAGAAGCGGATAGCACAGATACGCAGTATTTT. Protein: CASSQEADSTDTQYF.

This chain uses TRBV3-1 (or the pseudogene TRBV3-2) with TRBJ1-2; D is possibly TRBD1 (6 bases). Trimming took 1 base from V and 8 from J, leaving 17 bases between them. There are 15 residues in the CDR3. Germline CDR1 and CDR2: LGHDT and YNNKEL (reference sequence). The CDR3: CASSQAAGVSLGYTF. For the CDR3, the DNA is TGTGCCAGCAGCCAAGCGGCAGGGGTGAGTTTAGGCTACACCTTC.

The chain recombines TRBV5-1 with TRBJ2-2, with D perhaps TRBD2 (6 bases). Germline V gene sequence: CDR1 SGHRS, CDR2 YFSETQ. The ends were cut back, 0 bases at V and 0 bases at J, with 9 bases in the middle. CDR3 length: 16 amino acids. Here the CDR3 DNA reads TGCGCCAGCAGCTTGGAGGGCGGGGCGAACACCGGGGAGCTGTTTTTT. The encoded protein is CASSLEGGANTGELFF.

The chain couples TRBV7-9 to TRBJ1-1; TRBD1 matches at 9 bases. Unmatched junction bases numbered 8, after V lost 2 bases and J lost 7 bases. The germline V gene encodes CDR1 SEHNR and CDR2 FQNEAQ (reference sequence). CDR3 length: 15 amino acids. The CDR3 protein is CASSLWRTGDVEAFF. The CDR3 DNA reads as TGTGCCAGCAGCTTATGGAGGACAGGGGATGTTGAAGCTTTCTTT.

V usage is TRBV7-9 and J usage is TRBJ2-3, with a weak D call TRBD2 (5 bases). This CDR3 comprises 17 residues. V shed 5 bases and J shed 7 bases, with 25 bases lying between them. The germline V gene encodes CDR1 SEHNR and CDR2 FQNEAQ (reference sequence). DNA for the CDR3: TGTGCCAGCAGCCCGTTGAGCGGATCCGCTATCTTAAATACGCAGTATTTT. Its protein product is CASSPLSGSAILNTQYF.

This rearrangement joins TRBV15 to TRBJ1-2; no firm D call. Per germline, CDR1 LNHNV and CDR2 YYDKDF (reference sequence). The CDR3 runs to 14 residues. V was shortened by 4 bases and J by 7 bases, with 16 bases between the two germline ends. The CDR3 loop reads CATSTLGNRGGYTF. CDR3 bases: TGTGCCACCAGCACCCTAGGGAACCGGGGTGGCTACACCTTC.

V usage is TRBV28 and J usage is TRBJ1-4, with 8 bases fitting TRBD1. This CDR3 has 14 residues. The V gene's germline CDR1 is MDHEN and CDR2 SYDVKM. J was trimmed by 2 bases and V by 6 bases; bases with no gene match: 2. CDR3 sequence: CASSRTGTNEKLFF. The DNA of the CDR3 is TGTGCCAGCAGCCGGACAGGGACTAATGAAAAACTGTTTTTT. The whole variable domain, remainder taken from reference TRBV28 and TRBJ1-4, is DVKVTQSSRYLVKRTGEKVFLECVQDMDHENMFWYRQDPGLGLRLIYFSYDVKMKEKGDIPEGYSVSREKKERFSLILESASTNQTSMYLCASSRTGTNEKLFFGSGTQLSVL.

The chain employs TRBV5-1 and TRBJ2-1; D is undetermined. The germline V gene has CDR1 SGHRS and CDR2 YFSETQ. The CDR3 is 15 residues long. Trimming cost V 2 bases and J 0 bases, with 9 bases left between them. CDR3 amino acids: CASSFALSSYNEQFF. Here the CDR3 DNA reads TGCGCCAGCAGCTTCGCCCTGAGCTCCTACAATGAGCAGTTCTTC.

This clone was found a few times. V usage is TRBV6-4 and J usage is TRBJ2-3; no clear D gene. Trimming removed 5 bases at V and 0 bases at J, with 12 bases between. There are 15 residues in the CDR3. The V gene's germline CDR1 is MRHNA and CDR2 SNTAGT. CDR3 DNA sequence: TGTGCCAGCAGTTCAGCGAGTGGGAGCACAGATACGCAGTATTTT. Encoded protein: CASSSASGSTDTQYF.